One and the same sample provided the 12 T cell receptor beta chains below, sequenced in a study of shared clonotypes between healthy human individuals. Assay used: immunoSEQ multiplex PCR; TCRdb lists only in-frame clones, some missing. Of around 350,000 clones in the sample, over 70% were seen once. Material for sequencing was memory CD4+ T cells sorted from blood. Subset described: CD45RA-negative fraction. All receptors derive from a man aged 30-40 years in good health.

In DNA, the CDR3 is TGCAGCGTTGAAGACCGGGGGACAGGGGACAATGAGCAGTTCTTC. This translates into CSVEDRGTGDNEQFF. The V call is TRBV29-1, the J call TRBJ2-1; 10 nucleotides align to TRBD1. Trimming removed 0 bases from V and 5 bases from J; junction bases left unmatched: 4. There are 15 residues in the CDR3. Germline V gene lookup returns CDR1 SQVTM and CDR2 ANQGSEA.

This chain uses TRBV5-5 with TRBJ2-7, with D perhaps matching TRBD1 or TRBD2 (5 bases each). Germline values: CDR1 SGHKS, CDR2 YYEKEE (reference sequence). CDR3 length equals 16 residues. V was clipped by 0 bases and J by 6 bases, with 19 bases between them. The CDR3 DNA follows: TGTGCCAGCAGCTTGGAAGGGACCTCCAAGGTCCGCGAGCAGTACTTC. Protein: CASSLEGTSKVREQYF.

The rearrangement uses TRBV29-1 and TRBJ1-1; D is unresolved. The CDR3 sequence is 12 residues long. Germline V lookup: CDR1 SQVTM, CDR2 ANQGSEA. V was pared by 6 bases and J by 3 bases, with 11 bases between. The CDR3 is CSVRNYDTEAFF. In DNA form, the CDR3 reads TGCAGCGTACGTAATTACGACACTGAAGCTTTCTTT.

The chain recombines TRBV27 with TRBJ2-3; D is unclear. Deletions cut 3 bases from V and 0 bases from J, with 16 bases between. This CDR3 has 17 amino acids. Germline V gene sequence: CDR1 MNHEY, CDR2 SMNVEV (reference sequence). CDR3 sequence reads: CASSFYGGLTSTDTQYF. DNA of the CDR3: TGTGCCAGCAGTTTTTACGGCGGATTAACTAGCACAGATACGCAGTATTTT.

The rearrangement uses TRBV6-5 and TRBJ1-5; 7 bases map to TRBD1. V lost 4 bases and J lost 7; bases outside the gene matches: 4. CDR3 length: 13 residues. From germline, CDR1 is MNHEY and CDR2 SVGAGI. The DNA for the CDR3 is TGTGCCAGCAGTTCCGACAGGGCCCAGCCCCAGCATTTT. It translates to CASSSDRAQPQHF.

The table lists this clone with a few counts. The gene calls are TRBV19 and TRBJ1-5; 10 bases align to TRBD1. The CDR3 contains 16 residues. Trimming at V came to 7 bases and at J to 4 bases, leaving 10 bases not matched to a gene. The germline CDR1 and CDR2 sequences are LNHDA and SQIVND (reference sequence). The DNA for the CDR3 is TGTGCCAGTAAAAATTCCGGGACAGGGGATAATCAGCCCCAGCATTTT. Translating it yields CASKNSGTGDNQPQHF.

This clone appeared once. This chain connects TRBV29-1 to TRBJ2-2; 10 nucleotides match TRBD1. Germline CDR1 reads SQVTM; CDR2 reads ANQGSEA. The CDR3 contains 15 residues. The ends lost 7 bases at V and 5 bases at J; junction bases unmatched: 10. The chain's CDR3 is CSATGQGGLTGELFF. CDR3 DNA: TGCAGCGCCACCGGACAGGGGGGTCTGACCGGGGAGCTGTTTTTT.

The rearrangement joins TRBV28 to TRBJ2-7; perhaps TRBD2 as D (6 bases). Trimming took off 3 bases at V and 5 bases at J, with 14 bases between the two ends. Germline CDR1 and CDR2: MDHEN and SYDVKM. CDR3 size: 14 residues. CDR3 loop: CASSLAGSSHEQYF. CDR3 DNA: TGTGCCAGCAGTTTGGCCGGGAGTTCCCACGAGCAGTACTTC. Together with reference TRBV28 and TRBJ2-7, the CDR3 gives the full variable domain: DVKVTQSSRYLVKRTGEKVFLECVQDMDHENMFWYRQDPGLGLRLIYFSYDVKMKEKGDIPEGYSVSREKKERFSLILESASTNQTSMYLCASSLAGSSHEQYFGPGTRLTVT.

The chain employs TRBV11-2 and TRBJ2-5; D remains ambiguous. Gene TRBJ2-7 matches the end of the DNA better, so the J call may be wrong. The germline V gene encodes CDR1 SGHAT and CDR2 FQNNGV. This CDR3 region has 11 residues. The CDR3 here is CASSPVGEQYF. CDR3 DNA sequence: TGTGCCAGCAGCCCTGTCGGCGAGCAGTACTTC.

V usage is TRBV11-2 and J usage is TRBJ2-7; 9 bases line up with TRBD2. From germline, CDR1 is SGHAT and CDR2 FQNNGV. CDR3 length: 14 amino acids. The V segment lost 3 bases and the J segment 3 bases; nucleotides outside the gene matches: 3. The CDR3 coding sequence is TGTGCCAGCAGCTTCGCGGGGGGGGTCTACGAGCAGTACTTC. Its translation is CASSFAGGVYEQYF.

The gene calls are TRBV5-1 and TRBJ1-2; D is unresolved. CDR1 SGHRS and CDR2 YFSETQ come from the germline V gene. This CDR3 is 14 amino acids long. The V end lost 0 bases, the J end lost 7 bases, and 13 bases lay between the germline ends. CDR3 nucleotides: TGCGCCAGCAGCTTGGCCGGGCCCGAGGGTGGCTACACCTTC. Translating it yields CASSLAGPEGGYTF.

V and J are TRBV15 and TRBJ1-2; the D gene is possibly TRBD1 (5 bases). Germline V gene lookup returns CDR1 LNHNV and CDR2 YYDKDF (reference sequence). The CDR3 has 14 residues. V was pared by 0 bases and J by 5 bases, with 10 bases between. The CDR3 region is CATSRERSGYGYTF. The CDR3 coding sequence is TGTGCCACCAGCAGAGAACGATCAGGGTATGGCTACACCTTC.